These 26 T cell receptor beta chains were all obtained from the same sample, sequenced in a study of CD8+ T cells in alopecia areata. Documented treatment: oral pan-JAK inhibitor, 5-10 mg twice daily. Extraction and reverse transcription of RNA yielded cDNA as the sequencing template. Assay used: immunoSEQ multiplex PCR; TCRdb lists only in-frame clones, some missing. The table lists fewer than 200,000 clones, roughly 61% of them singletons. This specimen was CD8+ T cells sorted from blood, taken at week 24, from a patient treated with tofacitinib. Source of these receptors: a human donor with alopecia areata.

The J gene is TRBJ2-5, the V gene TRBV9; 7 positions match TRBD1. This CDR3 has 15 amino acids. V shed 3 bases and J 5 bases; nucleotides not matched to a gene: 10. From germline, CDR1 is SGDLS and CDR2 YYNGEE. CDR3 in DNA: TGTGCCAGCAGCGCCGTACAGGGGTTTCAGGAGACCCAGTACTTC. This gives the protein CASSAVQGFQETQYF.

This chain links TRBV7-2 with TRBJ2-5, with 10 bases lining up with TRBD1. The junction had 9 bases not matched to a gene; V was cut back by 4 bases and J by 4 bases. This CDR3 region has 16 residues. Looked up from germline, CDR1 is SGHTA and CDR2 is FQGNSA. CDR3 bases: TGTGCCAGCAGCTGGGGTTGGGGACAGGGGACAGAGACCCAGTACTTC. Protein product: CASSWGWGQGTETQYF.

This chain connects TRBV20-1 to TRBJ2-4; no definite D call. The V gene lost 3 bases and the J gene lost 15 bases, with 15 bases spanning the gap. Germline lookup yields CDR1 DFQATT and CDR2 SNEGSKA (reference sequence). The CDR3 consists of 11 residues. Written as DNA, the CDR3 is TGCAGTGCTAGCTGGGCCAGCAGAATGTACTTC. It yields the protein CSASWASRMYF.

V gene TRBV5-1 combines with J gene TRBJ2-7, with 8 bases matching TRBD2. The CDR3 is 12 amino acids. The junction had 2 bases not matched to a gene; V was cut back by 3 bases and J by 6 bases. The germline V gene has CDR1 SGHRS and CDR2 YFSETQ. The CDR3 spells CASSSGGFEQYF. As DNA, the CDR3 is TGCGCCAGCAGCTCGGGAGGGTTCGAGCAGTACTTC.

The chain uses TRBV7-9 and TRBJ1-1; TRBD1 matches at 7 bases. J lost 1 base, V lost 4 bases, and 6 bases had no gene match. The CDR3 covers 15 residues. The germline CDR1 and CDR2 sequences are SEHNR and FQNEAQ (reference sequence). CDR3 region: CASSSQGRANTEAFF. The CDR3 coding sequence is TGTGCCAGCAGCTCACAGGGGCGGGCGAACACTGAAGCTTTCTTT. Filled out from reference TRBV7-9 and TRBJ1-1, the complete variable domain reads DTGVSQNPRHKITKRGQNVTFRCDPISEHNRLYWYRQTLGQGPEFLTYFQNEAQLEKSRLLSDRFSAERPKGSFSTLEIQRTEQGDSAMYLCASSSQGRANTEAFFGQGTRLTVV.

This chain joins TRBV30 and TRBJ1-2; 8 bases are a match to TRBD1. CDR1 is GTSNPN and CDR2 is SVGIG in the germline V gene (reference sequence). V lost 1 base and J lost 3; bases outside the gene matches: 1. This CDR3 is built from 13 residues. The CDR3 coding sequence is TGTGCCTGGAGTGGGGGACAGGACTATGGCTACACCTTC. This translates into CAWSGGQDYGYTF. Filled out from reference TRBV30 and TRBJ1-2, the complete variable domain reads SQTIHQWPATLVQPVGSPLSLECTVEGTSNPNLYWYRQAAGRGLQLLFYSVGIGQISSEVPQNLSASRPQDRQFILSSKKLLLSDSGFYLCAWSGGQDYGYTFGSGTRLTVV.

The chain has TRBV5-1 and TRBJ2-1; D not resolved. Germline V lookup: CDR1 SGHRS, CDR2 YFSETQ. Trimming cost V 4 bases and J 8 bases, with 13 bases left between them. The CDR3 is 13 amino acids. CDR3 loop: CASSPSNRDEQFF. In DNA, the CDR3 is TGCGCCAGCAGCCCCTCAAACCGGGATGAGCAGTTCTTC.

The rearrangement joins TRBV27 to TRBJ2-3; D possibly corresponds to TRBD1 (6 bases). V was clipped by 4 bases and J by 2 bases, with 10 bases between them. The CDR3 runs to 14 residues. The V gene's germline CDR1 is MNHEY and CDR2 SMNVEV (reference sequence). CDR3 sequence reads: CASSSDRYTDTQYF. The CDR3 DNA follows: TGTGCCAGCAGTTCGGACAGATACACAGATACGCAGTATTTT.

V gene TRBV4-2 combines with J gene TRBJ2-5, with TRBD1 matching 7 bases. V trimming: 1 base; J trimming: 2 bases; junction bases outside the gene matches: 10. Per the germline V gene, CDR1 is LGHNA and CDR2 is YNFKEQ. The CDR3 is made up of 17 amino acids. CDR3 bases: TGTGCCAGCAGCCAAGGCTCTAGGGGGCGCCTACAAGAGACCCAGTACTTC. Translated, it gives CASSQGSRGRLQETQYF.

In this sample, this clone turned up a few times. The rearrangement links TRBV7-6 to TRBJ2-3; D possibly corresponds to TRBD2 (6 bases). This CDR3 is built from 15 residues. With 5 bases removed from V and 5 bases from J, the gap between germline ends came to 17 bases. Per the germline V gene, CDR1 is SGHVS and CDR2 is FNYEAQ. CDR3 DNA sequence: TGTGCCAGCAGCCCCTCGGTAGGGCGGGGAGATACGCAGTATTTT. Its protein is CASSPSVGRGDTQYF.

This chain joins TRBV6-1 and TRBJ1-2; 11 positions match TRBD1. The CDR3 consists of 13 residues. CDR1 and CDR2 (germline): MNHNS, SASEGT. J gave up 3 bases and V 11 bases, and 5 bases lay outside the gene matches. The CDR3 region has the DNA TGTGCCGTCCCGGGACAGGGGGACTATGGCTACACCTTC. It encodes CAVPGQGDYGYTF.

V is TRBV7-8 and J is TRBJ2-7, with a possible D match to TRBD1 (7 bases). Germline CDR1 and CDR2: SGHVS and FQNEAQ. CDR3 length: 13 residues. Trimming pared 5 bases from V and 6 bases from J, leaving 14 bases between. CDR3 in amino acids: CASSPSQGGEQYF. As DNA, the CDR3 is TGTGCCAGCAGCCCGTCCCAGGGGGGCGAGCAGTACTTC.

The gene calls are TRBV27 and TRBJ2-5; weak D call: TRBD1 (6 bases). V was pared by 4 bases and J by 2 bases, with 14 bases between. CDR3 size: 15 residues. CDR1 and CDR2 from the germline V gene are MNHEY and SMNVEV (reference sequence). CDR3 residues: CASSSLRTVQETQYF. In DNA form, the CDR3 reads TGTGCCAGCAGTTCGCTCCGGACAGTTCAAGAGACCCAGTACTTC.

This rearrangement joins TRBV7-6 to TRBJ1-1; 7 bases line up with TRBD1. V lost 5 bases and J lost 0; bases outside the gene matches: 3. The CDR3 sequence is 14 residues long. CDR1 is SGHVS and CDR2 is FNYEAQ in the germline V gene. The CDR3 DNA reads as TGTGCCAGCAGCCAGGGACAGCTGAACACTGAAGCTTTCTTT. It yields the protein CASSQGQLNTEAFF.

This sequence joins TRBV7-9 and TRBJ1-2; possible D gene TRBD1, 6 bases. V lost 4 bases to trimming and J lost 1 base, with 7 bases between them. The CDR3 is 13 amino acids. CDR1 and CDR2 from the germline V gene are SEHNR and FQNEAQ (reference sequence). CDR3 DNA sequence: TGTGCCAGCAGCTCAGGGGATAACTATGGCTACACCTTC. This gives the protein CASSSGDNYGYTF. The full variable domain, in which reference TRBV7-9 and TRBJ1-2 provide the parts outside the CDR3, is DTGVSQNPRHKITKRGQNVTFRCDPISEHNRLYWYRQTLGQGPEFLTYFQNEAQLEKSRLLSDRFSAERPKGSFSTLEIQRTEQGDSAMYLCASSSGDNYGYTFGSGTRLTVV.

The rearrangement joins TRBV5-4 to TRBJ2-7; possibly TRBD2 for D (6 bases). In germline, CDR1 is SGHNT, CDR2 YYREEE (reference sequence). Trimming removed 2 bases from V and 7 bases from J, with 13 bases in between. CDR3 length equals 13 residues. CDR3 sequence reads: CASSFRDFPEQYF. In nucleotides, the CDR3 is TGTGCCAGCAGCTTTAGGGACTTCCCAGAGCAGTACTTC. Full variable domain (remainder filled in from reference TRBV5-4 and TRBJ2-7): ETGVTQSPTHLIKTRGQQVTLRCSSQSGHNTVSWYQQALGQGPQFIFQYYREEENGRGNFPPRFSGLQFPNYSSELNVNALELDDSALYLCASSFRDFPEQYFGPGTRLTVT.

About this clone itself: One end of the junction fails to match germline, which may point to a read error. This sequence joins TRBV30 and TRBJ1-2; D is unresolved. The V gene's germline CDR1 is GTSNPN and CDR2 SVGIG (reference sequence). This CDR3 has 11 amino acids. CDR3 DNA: TGTGCCTGGAGTGTACGGGAGCAGGTACACTTC. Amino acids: CAWSVREQVHF.

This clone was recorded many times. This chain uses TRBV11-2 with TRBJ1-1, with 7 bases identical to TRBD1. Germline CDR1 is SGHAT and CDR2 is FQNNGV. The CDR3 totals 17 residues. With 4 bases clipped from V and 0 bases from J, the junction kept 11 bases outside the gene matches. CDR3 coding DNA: TGTGCCAGCAGCTCGACCGGGACAGAAGGACTGAACACTGAAGCTTTCTTT. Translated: CASSSTGTEGLNTEAFF.

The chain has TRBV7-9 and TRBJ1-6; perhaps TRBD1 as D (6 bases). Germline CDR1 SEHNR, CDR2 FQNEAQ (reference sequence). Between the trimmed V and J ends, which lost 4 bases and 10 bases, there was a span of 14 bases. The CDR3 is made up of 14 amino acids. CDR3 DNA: TGTGCCAGCAGCTCTCCAGGGGCGGGGTCACCCCTCCACTTT. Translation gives CASSSPGAGSPLHF.

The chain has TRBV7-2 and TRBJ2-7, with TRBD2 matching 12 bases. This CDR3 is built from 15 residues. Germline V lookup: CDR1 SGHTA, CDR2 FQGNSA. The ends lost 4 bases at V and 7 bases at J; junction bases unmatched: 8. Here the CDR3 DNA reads TGTGCCAGCAGCTCACCGGGACTAGCGGGTGGTGAGCAGTACTTC. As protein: CASSSPGLAGGEQYF.

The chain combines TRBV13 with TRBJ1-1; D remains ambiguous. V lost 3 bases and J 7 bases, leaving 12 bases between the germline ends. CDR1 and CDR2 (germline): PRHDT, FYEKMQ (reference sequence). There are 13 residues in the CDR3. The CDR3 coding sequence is TGTGCCAGCAGCTTCGCGGAAAGCTATGAAGCTTTCTTT. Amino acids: CASSFAESYEAFF.

Here the CDR3 DNA reads TGTGCCAGCTTCTCGGGACCCAGCAATGAGCAGTTCTTC. Protein sequence: CASFSGPSNEQFF. The chain couples TRBV2 to TRBJ2-1, with D perhaps given as TRBD1 or TRBD2 (5 bases each). CDR1 SNHLY and CDR2 FYNNEI come from the germline V gene. V lost 8 bases, J lost 6 bases, and 14 bases lay in between. The CDR3 sequence is 13 residues long.

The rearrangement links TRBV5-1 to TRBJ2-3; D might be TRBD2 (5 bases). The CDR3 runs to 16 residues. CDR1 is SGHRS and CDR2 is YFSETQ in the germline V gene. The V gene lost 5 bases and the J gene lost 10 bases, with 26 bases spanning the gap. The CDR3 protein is CASSGLAGQKQPPQYF. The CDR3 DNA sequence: TGCGCCAGCAGTGGCCTGGCGGGCCAGAAACAACCCCCGCAGTATTTT.

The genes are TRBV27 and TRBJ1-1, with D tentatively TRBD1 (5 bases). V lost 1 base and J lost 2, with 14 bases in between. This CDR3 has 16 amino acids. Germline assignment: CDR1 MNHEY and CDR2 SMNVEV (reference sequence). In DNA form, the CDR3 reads TGTGCCAGCAGTTTATGGGGGGGTTCAGGTAACACTGAAGCTTTCTTT. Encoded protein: CASSLWGGSGNTEAFF.

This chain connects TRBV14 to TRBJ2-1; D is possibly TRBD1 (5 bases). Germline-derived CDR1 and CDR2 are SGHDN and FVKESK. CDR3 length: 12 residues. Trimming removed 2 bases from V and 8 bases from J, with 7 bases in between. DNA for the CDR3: TGTGCCAGCAGCCAACCCAGGGATGAGCAGTTCTTC. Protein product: CASSQPRDEQFF.

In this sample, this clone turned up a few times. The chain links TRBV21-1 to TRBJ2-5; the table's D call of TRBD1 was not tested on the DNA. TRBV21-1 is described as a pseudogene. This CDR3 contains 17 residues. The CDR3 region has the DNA TGTGCCAGCAGCACCGCCCAGGGGGGCCGCCAGCAAGAGACCCAGTACTTC. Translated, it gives CASSTAQGGRQQETQYF.